Each of the 25 T cell receptor beta chains below was sequenced from the same sample in a study of shared clonotypes between healthy human individuals. TCRdb's table, derived via immunoSEQ multiplex PCR, lists solely in-frame clones and lacks some. Of some 2,100,000 clones listed, 90% to 97% are singletons. Sequenced material: naive CD4+ T cells sorted from blood. Specified subset: CD45RA+ positively selected. These receptor sequences come from a man aged 18 to 29 in good health.

The chain uses TRBV5-1 and TRBJ2-7, with 7 bases fitting TRBD2. Germline CDR1 reads SGHRS; CDR2 reads YFSETQ. V shed 0 bases, J shed 0 bases, and the junction held 6 bases outside the gene matches. This CDR3 has 16 residues. The DNA for the CDR3 is TGCGCCAGCAGCTTGGACCCCGGGACTACCTCCTACGAGCAGTACTTC. This translates into CASSLDPGTTSYEQYF.

The chain carries TRBV6-5 and TRBJ1-6; 8 bases fit TRBD1. Losses at the gene ends were 10 bases for V and 5 bases for J; bases not matched to a gene: 7. There are 14 residues in the CDR3. Germline assignment: CDR1 MNHEY and CDR2 SVGAGI. The CDR3 coding sequence is TGTGCCACTTCCTCAGGGGGCGATAATTCACCCCTCCACTTT. Translation: CATSSGGDNSPLHF.

To note about this clone: Other DNA sequences within the sample encode an identical CDR3. The rearrangement links TRBV30 to TRBJ2-1; no clear D. Germline CDR1 and CDR2: GTSNPN and SVGIG (reference sequence). CDR3 length: 11 amino acids. Trimming took 0 bases from V and 7 from J, leaving 4 bases between them. CDR3 sequence (DNA): TGTGCCTGGAGTGTAGAGAATGAGCAGTTCTTC. Amino acids: CAWSVENEQFF.

On this clone: Germline is not matched at one junction end, which may reflect a read error. V is TRBV18 and J is TRBJ2-3, with TRBD2 identical over 13 bases. The CDR3 covers 16 residues. Per the germline V gene, CDR1 is KGHSH and CDR2 is LQKENI. The CDR3 loop reads CASSPLAGGRTDTQYF. CDR3 in DNA: TGTGCCAGCTCCCCACTAGCGGGGGGGCGCACAGATACGCAGTATTTT. Full variable domain (outside the CDR3, taken from reference TRBV18 and TRBJ2-3): NAGVMQNPRHLVRRRGQEARLRCSPMKGHSHVYWYRQLPEEGLKFMVYLQKENIIDESGMPKERFSAEFPKEGPSILRIQQVVRGDSAAYFCASSPLAGGRTDTQYFGPGTRLTVL.

This clone was recorded once. The same CDR3 arises from other DNA sequences in this sample as well. This chain connects TRBV18 to TRBJ2-5; the D is unclear. This CDR3 contains 13 residues. Per germline, CDR1 KGHSH and CDR2 LQKENI. The V gene lost 3 bases and the J gene lost 2 bases, with 7 bases spanning the gap. CDR3 sequence reads: CASSPQEQETQYF. In DNA form, the CDR3 reads TGTGCCAGCTCACCCCAGGAACAAGAGACCCAGTACTTC.

V gene TRBV10-3 combines with J gene TRBJ1-6, with D possibly matching TRBD1 (5 bases). This CDR3 has 15 amino acids. V gave up 6 bases and J gave up 5 bases, with 14 bases separating them. Germline V gene data show CDR1 as ENHRY and CDR2 as SYGVKD. This CDR3 reads CAISAKGENNSPLHF. The CDR3 DNA reads as TGTGCCATCAGCGCAAAAGGGGAGAATAATTCACCCCTCCACTTT.

The chain links TRBV6-5 to TRBJ2-5; D gene ambiguous. Germline assignment: CDR1 MNHEY and CDR2 SVGAGI. The CDR3 sequence is 15 residues long. The V and J ends lost 2 bases and 2 bases respectively, with 12 bases between them. This chain's CDR3 is CASSYGASIQETQYF. CDR3 nucleotides: TGTGCCAGCAGTTACGGAGCGTCTATACAAGAGACCCAGTACTTC.

This rearrangement joins TRBV9 to TRBJ1-6; 8 nucleotides agree with TRBD1. With 3 bases clipped from V and 10 bases from J, the junction kept 3 bases outside the gene matches. This CDR3 comprises 13 residues. CDR1 and CDR2 from the germline V gene are SGDLS and YYNGEE. CDR3 coding DNA: TGTGCCAGCAGCGGGGCAGGGGGCTCACCCCTCCACTTT. It translates to CASSGAGGSPLHF. The entire variable domain, with the rest obtained from reference TRBV9 and TRBJ1-6, is as follows: DSGVTQTPKHLITATGQRVTLRCSPRSGDLSVYWYQQSLDQGLQFLIQYYNGEERAKGNILERFSAQQFPDLHSELNLSSLELGDSALYFCASSGAGGSPLHFGNGTRLTVT.

The chain carries TRBV28 and TRBJ2-1; D gene uncertain. The CDR3 runs 14 residues. Germline assignment: CDR1 MDHEN and CDR2 SYDVKM. The V end was cut by 3 bases, the J end by 0 bases, with 6 bases between. The CDR3 DNA follows: TGTGCCAGCAGTTTTGGGGTCTCCTACAATGAGCAGTTCTTC. Its translation is CASSFGVSYNEQFF.

The V gene is TRBV28, the J gene TRBJ1-1; TRBD1 agrees at 8 bases. Germline values: CDR1 MDHEN, CDR2 SYDVKM. The CDR3 covers 12 residues. Trimming cost V 4 bases and J 10 bases; bases outside gene matches: 5. Here the CDR3 reads CASSSGQGRAFF. For the CDR3, the DNA is TGTGCCAGCAGTTCCGGACAGGGACGAGCTTTCTTT.

The V gene is TRBV6-1, the J gene TRBJ1-1; maybe TRBD1 (5 bases). Germline assignment: CDR1 MNHNS and CDR2 SASEGT. CDR3 length equals 14 residues. V was shortened by 7 bases and J by 6 bases, with 18 bases between the two germline ends. The CDR3 loop reads CASMFLEGRAEAFF. In nucleotides, the CDR3 is TGTGCCAGCATGTTTCTTGAGGGGAGAGCTGAAGCTTTCTTT.

The chain is built from TRBV5-1 and TRBJ2-7, with D maybe TRBD1 (7 bases). Trimming removed 4 bases from V and 6 bases from J, with 23 bases in between. This CDR3 contains 16 residues. Germline CDR1 SGHRS, CDR2 YFSETQ. CDR3 residues: CASSVARGEFIGEQYF. The CDR3 region has the DNA TGCGCCAGCAGCGTGGCCAGGGGGGAATTTATTGGCGAGCAGTACTTC.

The chain uses TRBV7-9 and TRBJ1-2; 9 bases are shared with TRBD1. The CDR3 is 13 amino acids. Germline CDR1 reads SEHNR; CDR2 reads FQNEAQ (reference sequence). The trim removed 6 bases at V and 4 bases at J, leaving 3 bases unmatched. The CDR3 region has the DNA TGTGCCAGCAGACGACAGGGGGGCTATGGCTACACCTTC. Protein: CASRRQGGYGYTF.

The genes are TRBV2 and TRBJ1-5; weak D call: TRBD1 (5 bases). The germline V and J ends were trimmed by 5 bases and 4 bases, with 15 bases remaining between them. The CDR3 contains 15 residues. CDR1 and CDR2 from the germline V gene are SNHLY and FYNNEI. CDR3 loop: CASSNNGAGNQPQHF. CDR3 DNA sequence: TGTGCCAGCAGTAACAACGGGGCGGGGAATCAGCCCCAGCATTTT.

V and J are TRBV10-2 and TRBJ2-5; no definite D call. Trimming shortened V by 5 bases and J by 2 bases, and 12 bases separated the two germline ends. The CDR3 sequence is 14 residues long. Germline values: CDR1 WSHSY, CDR2 SAAADI. In DNA, the CDR3 is TGCGCCAGCAGTACAACGACACCACAAGAGACCCAGTACTTC. Amino acid sequence: CASSTTTPQETQYF.

V usage is TRBV5-6 and J usage is TRBJ2-3; D not resolved. The CDR3 contains 13 residues. Germline CDR1 SGHDT, CDR2 YYEEEE. Trimming left V 2 bases short and J 14 bases short, with 18 bases between. The CDR3 loop is CASSFRLASRGYF. CDR3 DNA: TGTGCCAGCAGCTTTCGTCTGGCCTCTCGAGGGTATTTT.

The chain couples TRBV18 to TRBJ1-2, with 11 bases matching TRBD1. Per the germline V gene, CDR1 is KGHSH and CDR2 is LQKENI. The CDR3 is 14 residues long. The trim removed 3 bases at V and 8 bases at J, leaving 5 bases unmatched. The CDR3 protein is CASSPRDRGYGYTF. In nucleotides, the CDR3 is TGTGCCAGCTCACCGAGGGACAGGGGGTACGGCTACACCTTC. Using reference TRBV18 and TRBJ1-2 for the parts outside the CDR3, the full variable domain is NAGVMQNPRHLVRRRGQEARLRCSPMKGHSHVYWYRQLPEEGLKFMVYLQKENIIDESGMPKERFSAEFPKEGPSILRIQQVVRGDSAAYFCASSPRDRGYGYTFGSGTRLTVV.

CDR3 DNA: TGTGCCAGCAGCTTAAAGGATCAAGAGACCCAGTACTTC. This codes for CASSLKDQETQYF. The chain uses TRBV13 and TRBJ2-5; D unresolved. CDR1 is PRHDT and CDR2 is FYEKMQ in the germline V gene (reference sequence). Trimming cost V 2 bases and J 2 bases, with 6 bases left between them. The CDR3 extends over 13 amino acids. The whole variable domain, remainder taken from reference TRBV13 and TRBJ2-5, is AAGVIQSPRHLIKEKRETATLKCYPIPRHDTVYWYQQGPGQDPQFLISFYEKMQSDKGSIPDRFSAQQFSDYHSELNMSSLELGDSALYFCASSLKDQETQYFGPGTRLLVL.

The J gene is TRBJ1-3, the V gene TRBV5-4; TRBD1 agrees at 8 bases. The V gene's germline CDR1 is SGHNT and CDR2 YYREEE (reference sequence). The CDR3 length is 14 residues. V trimming: 4 bases; J trimming: 8 bases; junction bases outside the gene matches: 8. The CDR3 DNA follows: TGTGCCAGCAGCGCCCGGGACAGGCGGGACACCATATATTTT. Protein product: CASSARDRRDTIYF.

The chain uses TRBV2 and TRBJ2-7; 9 bases are shared with TRBD2. J gave up 6 bases and V 1 base, and 4 bases lay outside the gene matches. Germline assignment: CDR1 SNHLY and CDR2 FYNNEI. The CDR3 consists of 14 residues. This CDR3 reads CASSEGLAGVEQYF. Written as DNA, the CDR3 is TGTGCCAGCAGTGAAGGATTAGCGGGAGTCGAGCAGTACTTC.

The chain combines TRBV6-5 with TRBJ1-2, with 7 positions matching TRBD1. Looked up from germline, CDR1 is MNHEY and CDR2 is SVGAGI. Trimming removed 5 bases from V and 4 bases from J; junction bases left unmatched: 4. There are 13 residues in the CDR3. The CDR3 DNA sequence: TGTGCCAGCAGTAACAGGGGAGGCTATGGCTACACCTTC. Amino acid sequence: CASSNRGGYGYTF.

J is TRBJ1-3 and V is TRBV6-1; D remains unclear. Per the germline V gene, CDR1 is MNHNS and CDR2 is SASEGT. The V and J ends lost 1 base and 13 bases respectively, with 20 bases between them. This CDR3 has 15 amino acids. The CDR3 nucleotides read TGTGCCAGCAGTGAAGTAAGCGGTAACGGCCCGGAGATATATTTT. Translating gives CASSEVSGNGPEIYF.

This sequence joins TRBV30 and TRBJ2-7, with unresolved D. The CDR3 runs to 16 residues. Germline V gene data show CDR1 as GTSNPN and CDR2 as SVGIG (reference sequence). Trimming removed 3 bases from V and 0 bases from J, with 18 bases in between. Here the CDR3 DNA reads TGTGCCTGGAGACCCAAGGGCCCTTTAAGCTCCTACGAGCAGTACTTC. The encoded protein is CAWRPKGPLSSYEQYF. Full variable domain (remainder filled in from reference TRBV30 and TRBJ2-7): SQTIHQWPATLVQPVGSPLSLECTVEGTSNPNLYWYRQAAGRGLQLLFYSVGIGQISSEVPQNLSASRPQDRQFILSSKKLLLSDSGFYLCAWRPKGPLSSYEQYFGPGTRLTVT.

The chain uses TRBV6-5 and TRBJ2-5, with 8 bases fitting TRBD2. J lost 8 bases, V lost 6 bases, and 14 bases had no gene match. Per germline, CDR1 MNHEY and CDR2 SVGAGI. The CDR3 length is 15 residues. The CDR3 spells CASSQTGGPKKTQYF. Here the CDR3 DNA reads TGTGCCAGCAGCCAGACGGGAGGGCCGAAGAAAACCCAGTACTTC.

CDR3 sequence reads: CASSARQGDTDTQYF. The CDR3 coding sequence is TGTGCCAGCAGCGCCCGACAGGGAGACACAGATACGCAGTATTTT. The chain carries TRBV9 and TRBJ2-3; TRBD1 matches at 7 bases. The CDR3 is 15 amino acids. Per germline, CDR1 SGDLS and CDR2 YYNGEE. V was pared by 3 bases and J by 2 bases, with 6 bases of the junction left unmatched.